The 16 T cell receptor beta chains given below trace back to one sample, sequenced in a study of blood T cells in healthy people across ages. The authors ran a second PCR of about 6 to 11 cycles using a sample-barcoded 5' primer and a J-beta primer mix. TCRdb reanalysed the 5' RACE reads using MiXCR and keeps one entry per CDR3 protein. The sample lists fewer than 700,000 distinct CDR3 sequences, 47% occurring once. Specimen: blood. The receptor source for this set is a man older than 75 in good health.

In its sample, this clonotype was seen a few times. The chain combines TRBV7-2 with TRBJ2-4; TRBD2 aligns across 8 bases. The J call may be in error: the DNA end matches TRBJ2-7 better. The CDR3 has 13 amino acids. Germline V gives CDR1 SGHTA, CDR2 FQGNSA. In DNA form, the CDR3 reads TGTGCCAGCAGCTTAGCACTAGCGGCCGAGCAGTACTTC. It is translated as CASSLALAAEQYF.

This clonotype was counted a few times. A clone one base away is much larger, so this may be a read error. The rearrangement joins TRBV7-7 to TRBJ2-5; D possibly corresponds to TRBD2 (6 bases). Germline assignment: CDR1 SSHAT and CDR2 FNYEAQ (reference sequence). CDR3 length: 17 residues. The CDR3 reads CASSFRGTHSWLNEQYF. In DNA form, the CDR3 reads TGTGCTAGCAGCTTCCGGGGGACCCACTCCTGGTTGAATGAGCAGTACTTC.

The chain is built from TRBV6-5 and TRBJ1-1; a possible D gene is TRBD1 (6 bases). V was clipped by 4 bases and J by 11 bases, with 17 bases between them. The CDR3 totals 13 residues. In germline, CDR1 is MNHEY, CDR2 SVGAGI. Here the CDR3 reads CASSSTRRGLAFF. CDR3 nucleotides: TGTGCCAGCAGTTCCACCCGGCGGGGGCTTGCTTTCTTT.

The gene calls are TRBV3-1 and TRBJ2-1, with TRBD2 identical over 7 bases. J gave up 6 bases and V 1 base, and 6 bases lay outside the gene matches. Germline assignment: CDR1 LGHDT and CDR2 YNNKEL (reference sequence). CDR3 length: 15 amino acids. CDR3 protein: CASSQGLAVVNEQFF. In nucleotides, the CDR3 is TGTGCCAGCAGCCAAGGACTAGCAGTAGTCAATGAGCAGTTCTTC.

The CDR3 bases are TGCAGTGCCGAGCGGGGGACAGCAACCTACGAGCAGTACTTC. This translates into CSAERGTATYEQYF. The rearrangement uses TRBV20-1 and TRBJ2-4; possible D gene TRBD2, 8 bases. The better agreement between TRBJ2-7 and the DNA end casts doubt on the J call. From germline, CDR1 is DFQATT and CDR2 SNEGSKA (reference sequence). The CDR3 sequence is 14 residues long.

This clonotype was picked up one time. J is TRBJ2-7 and V is TRBV20-1; TRBD1 agrees at 9 bases. CDR1 is DFQATT, CDR2 SNEGSKA, per germline (reference sequence). V was clipped by 5 bases and J by 5 bases; unmatched bases: 10. The CDR3 runs 14 residues. CDR3 region: CSAARPGQGDEQYF. DNA for the CDR3: TGCAGTGCTGCCAGACCGGGACAGGGAGACGAGCAGTACTTC.

The CDR3 nucleotides read TGTGCCAGCAGCCAAGACGTGGGAAACGATAATTCACCCCTCCACTTT. It specifies CASSQDVGNDNSPLHF. V is TRBV3-1 and J is TRBJ1-6; D is unresolved. V was cut by 0 bases and J by 5 bases, with 11 bases left in between. The length of the CDR3 is 16 residues. From germline, CDR1 is LGHDT and CDR2 YNNKEL (reference sequence).

There are a few counts of this clonotype. The V and J genes are TRBV6-2 or TRBV6-3 and TRBJ2-7; 8 nucleotides match TRBD1. Germline CDR1 MNHEY, CDR2 SVGEGT. The CDR3 contains 15 residues. V lost 0 bases to trimming and J lost 2 bases; unmatched junction nucleotides: 3. The CDR3 DNA follows: TGTGCCAGCAGTTACTCTCGACAGGGGCCCTACGAGCAGTACTTC. Amino acid sequence: CASSYSRQGPYEQYF.

This clonotype was counted a few times. The chain recombines TRBV5-1 with TRBJ2-7; TRBD2 matches at 8 bases. The CDR3 runs 14 residues. CDR1 SGHRS and CDR2 YFSETQ come from the germline V gene. Trimming removed 4 bases from V and 3 bases from J; junction bases left unmatched: 6. As DNA, the CDR3 is TGCGCCAGCAGCGCCGGGACTAGTCACTACGAGCAGTACTTC. It codes for CASSAGTSHYEQYF. Complete variable domain (other parts from reference TRBV5-1 and TRBJ2-7): KAGVTQTPRYLIKTRGQQVTLSCSPISGHRSVSWYQQTPGQGLQFLFEYFSETQRNKGNFPGRFSGRQFSNSRSEMNVSTLELGDSALYLCASSAGTSHYEQYFGPGTRLTVT.

This chain links TRBV28 with TRBJ2-1; TRBD2 agrees at 9 bases. V lost 2 bases and J lost 5; bases outside the gene matches: 10. This CDR3 region has 17 residues. From germline, CDR1 is MDHEN and CDR2 SYDVKM. The CDR3 loop reads CASSLGVWGLANNEQFF. CDR3 coding DNA: TGTGCCAGCAGTTTAGGGGTCTGGGGACTAGCTAACAATGAGCAGTTCTTC. The variable domain in full, completed from reference TRBV28 and TRBJ2-1, reads DVKVTQSSRYLVKRTGEKVFLECVQDMDHENMFWYRQDPGLGLRLIYFSYDVKMKEKGDIPEGYSVSREKKERFSLILESASTNQTSMYLCASSLGVWGLANNEQFFGPGTRLTVL.

The V and J genes are TRBV7-9 and TRBJ2-2; the match to TRBD1 covers 7 bases. V was pared by 5 bases and J by 3 bases, with 9 bases of the junction left unmatched. The CDR3 covers 16 residues. Germline lookup yields CDR1 SEHNR and CDR2 FQNEAQ (reference sequence). DNA for the CDR3: TGTGCCAGCAGCCTGGGGGACAGACTTCACACCGGGGAGCTGTTTTTT. This translates into CASSLGDRLHTGELFF.

This clonotype was seen a single time. The chain links TRBV10-3 to TRBJ1-2; TRBD1 might be the D (6 bases). Germline loops: CDR1 ENHRY, CDR2 SYGVKD. V dropped 4 bases and J dropped 0 bases, with 6 bases sitting between them. The CDR3 spans 13 residues. DNA of the CDR3: TGTGCCATCAGTGGGACAGCTAACTATGGCTACACCTTC. It translates to CAISGTANYGYTF.

This clonotype appeared a few times. The chain has TRBV7-2 and TRBJ1-2; TRBD1 aligns across 11 bases. In germline, CDR1 is SGHTA, CDR2 FQGNSA. The J segment lost 5 bases and the V segment lost 4 bases, leaving 9 bases of the junction unmatched. This CDR3 region has 16 residues. CDR3 nucleotides: TGTGCCAGCAGCTCTCCGGACAGGGGGCCATGGTATGGCTACACCTTC. It encodes CASSSPDRGPWYGYTF. The entire variable domain, with the rest obtained from reference TRBV7-2 and TRBJ1-2, is as follows: GAGVSQSPSNKVTEKGKDVELRCDPISGHTALYWYRQSLGQGLEFLIYFQGNSAPDKSGLPSDRFSAERTGGSVSTLTIQRTQQEDSAVYLCASSSPDRGPWYGYTFGSGTRLTVV.

This chain joins TRBV2 and TRBJ2-3; TRBD2 aligns across 8 bases. The V gene end was trimmed by 1 base and the J gene end by 4 bases; junction bases not matched to a gene: 7. CDR1 and CDR2 (germline): SNHLY, FYNNEI. The CDR3 loop spans 16 amino acids. This CDR3 is CASSEGAGVSSDTQYF. The CDR3 coding sequence is TGTGCCAGCAGTGAAGGAGCGGGAGTCTCGTCAGATACGCAGTATTTT.

This clonotype was observed a few times. The CDR3 coding sequence is TGTGCCAGCAGCAAATACAGGGGGCTTAACTATGGCTACACCTTC. Its translation is CASSKYRGLNYGYTF. The rearrangement links TRBV6-5 to TRBJ1-2; 9 nucleotides agree with TRBD1. The CDR3 covers 15 residues. Germline V CDR1 and CDR2: MNHEY, SVGAGI. Trimming at V came to 6 bases and at J to 1 base, leaving 6 bases not matched to a gene.

This clonotype occurred a few times. The chain links TRBV25-1 to TRBJ2-1; TRBD2 agrees at 12 bases. This CDR3 comprises 15 residues. V was pared by 6 bases and J by 4 bases, with 4 bases of the junction left unmatched. The germline CDR1 and CDR2 sequences are MGHDK and SYGVNS. Here the CDR3 reads CASRTGTSGYNEQFF. CDR3 nucleotides: TGTGCCAGCAGAACCGGGACTAGCGGGTACAATGAGCAGTTCTTC.